The 7 T cell receptor beta chains below come from one sample, sequenced in a study of blood T cell repertoires in COVID-19. The data were produced by immunoSEQ multiplex PCR, yet TCRdb's version contains in-frame clones alone and is incomplete. This sample has about 280,000 clones, with 88% found just once. The sample comprised PBMCs or T cells enriched from blood (not recorded which). The receptors stem from a woman in her sixties in a cohort exposed to, infected with or recovered from COVID-19 (not recorded which).

This clone was picked up one time. J is TRBJ2-1 and V is TRBV18; TRBD2 agrees at 7 bases. CDR1 is KGHSH and CDR2 is LQKENI in the germline V gene. Trimming at V came to 3 bases and at J to 10 bases, leaving 6 bases not matched to a gene. The CDR3 is 13 amino acids. This CDR3 is CASSPTSPWEQFF. CDR3 bases: TGTGCCAGCTCACCGACTAGCCCATGGGAGCAGTTCTTC. Supplemented by reference TRBV18 and TRBJ2-1, the full variable domain reads NAGVMQNPRHLVRRRGQEARLRCSPMKGHSHVYWYRQLPEEGLKFMVYLQKENIIDESGMPKERFSAEFPKEGPSILRIQQVVRGDSAAYFCASSPTSPWEQFFGPGTRLTVL.

J is TRBJ1-5 and V is TRBV5-6; no clear D gene. Trimming removed 2 bases at V and 4 bases at J, with 4 bases between. CDR1 is SGHDT and CDR2 is YYEEEE in the germline V gene. The CDR3 extends over 12 amino acids. The CDR3 is CASSFRNQPQHF. CDR3 bases: TGTGCCAGCAGCTTCCGGAATCAGCCCCAGCATTTT.

This clone was seen once. The chain has TRBV5-1 and TRBJ1-2; D call uncertain. The length of the CDR3 is 17 residues. V was trimmed by 4 bases and J by 0 bases, leaving 19 bases between them. The germline V gene has CDR1 SGHRS and CDR2 YFSETQ. The DNA for the CDR3 is TGCGCCAGCAGCGCGGGAGATTTACCACCAACTAACTATGGCTACACCTTC. This translates into CASSAGDLPPTNYGYTF.

This clone was recorded only once. The V and J genes are TRBV28 and TRBJ1-6; 7 bases line up with TRBD1. The germline V gene has CDR1 MDHEN and CDR2 SYDVKM. This CDR3 region has 13 residues. V lost 11 bases, J lost 5 bases, and 6 bases stayed unmatched. CDR3 amino acids: CAARDSHNSPLHF. DNA for the CDR3: TGTGCCGCAAGGGACAGCCATAATTCACCCCTCCACTTT.

The chain recombines TRBV29-1 with TRBJ2-7; 15 positions agree with TRBD2. V shed 6 bases, J shed 0 bases, and the junction held 6 bases outside the gene matches. Germline V gene lookup returns CDR1 SQVTM and CDR2 ANQGSEA. This CDR3 spans 16 amino acids. The CDR3 sequence is CSVRGTSGRISYEQYF. The CDR3 region has the DNA TGCAGCGTCAGAGGGACTAGCGGGAGGATCTCCTACGAGCAGTACTTC.

V and J are TRBV5-1 and TRBJ2-1, with 10 nucleotides matching TRBD2. V shed 2 bases and J 7 bases; nucleotides not matched to a gene: 24. Germline lookup yields CDR1 SGHRS and CDR2 YFSETQ. This CDR3 has 21 amino acids. The CDR3 nucleotides read TGCGCCAGCAGCTTAAATGGGGAGACAGGCATGACTAGCGGGCGGACGAATGAGCAGTTCTTC. This codes for CASSLNGETGMTSGRTNEQFF.

Only one count was recorded for this clone. This chain joins TRBV5-8 and TRBJ1-5; 9 bases map to TRBD1. V was pared by 1 base and J by 10 bases, with 6 bases of the junction left unmatched. The CDR3 runs to 14 residues. The germline CDR1 and CDR2 sequences are SGHTS and YDEGEE. Here the CDR3 DNA reads TGTGCCAGCAGCTTGAAACAGGGGGCAGTTCCCCAGCATTTT. It specifies CASSLKQGAVPQHF.